The TCR beta chain described here comes from a study of CD8+CD57+ T cells in acquired aplastic anemia. Study-wide background: Sorted CD4+ and CD8+ cells yielded 3 to 3.5 ug of DNA on average.

Study findings and constraints: Patients and controls were found to share 25 to 35 CD8+ CDR3 sequences.

This clonotype was found many times. As yet, its antigen is unknown. Those patients picked for sequencing had displayed CD8+CD57+ cell expansion on flow cytometry. V lost 2 bases, J lost 5 bases, and 12 bases lay in between. The CDR3 spans 14 residues. Genomic DNA constituted the template upon which TCR beta VDJ and CDR3 profiling was performed. A single record per CDR3 protein comes from TCRdb applying MiXCR to the reads. The sample lists 260,000 or so distinct CDR3 sequences, around 82% occurring once. The receptor was isolated from a human donor with aplastic anemia. The chain links TRBV12-3 or TRBV12-4 to TRBJ1-1; D not certain. Sequenced material: sorted CD4+, CD8+, or CD8+CD57+ T cells (not recorded which) from PBMCs. The CDR3 loop reads CASSLNSARTEAFF. CDR3 bases: TGTGCCAGCAGTTTAAATAGCGCGAGGACTGAAGCTTTCTTT.